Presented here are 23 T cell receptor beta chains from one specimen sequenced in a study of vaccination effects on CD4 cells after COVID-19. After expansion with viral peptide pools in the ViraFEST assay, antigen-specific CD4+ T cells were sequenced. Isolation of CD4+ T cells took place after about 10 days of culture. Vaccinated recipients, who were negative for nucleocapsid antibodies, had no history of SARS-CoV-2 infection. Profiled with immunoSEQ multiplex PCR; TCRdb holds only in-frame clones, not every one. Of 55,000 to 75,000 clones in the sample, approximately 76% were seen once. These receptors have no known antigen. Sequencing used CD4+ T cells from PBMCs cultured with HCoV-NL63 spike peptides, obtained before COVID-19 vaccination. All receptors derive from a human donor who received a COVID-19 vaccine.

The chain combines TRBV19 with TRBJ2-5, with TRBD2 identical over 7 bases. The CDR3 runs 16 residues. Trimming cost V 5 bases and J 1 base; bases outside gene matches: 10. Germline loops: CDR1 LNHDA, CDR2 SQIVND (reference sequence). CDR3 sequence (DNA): TGTGCCAGTAGTCCCTCCGCTAGCGGCGGCCAAGAGACCCAGTACTTC. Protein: CASSPSASGGQETQYF.

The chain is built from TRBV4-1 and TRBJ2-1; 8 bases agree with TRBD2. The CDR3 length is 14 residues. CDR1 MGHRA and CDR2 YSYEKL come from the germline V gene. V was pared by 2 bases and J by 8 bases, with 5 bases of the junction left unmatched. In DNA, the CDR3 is TGCGCCAGCAGCCAACGGACTAGCTTTCATGAGCAGTTCTTC. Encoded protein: CASSQRTSFHEQFF.

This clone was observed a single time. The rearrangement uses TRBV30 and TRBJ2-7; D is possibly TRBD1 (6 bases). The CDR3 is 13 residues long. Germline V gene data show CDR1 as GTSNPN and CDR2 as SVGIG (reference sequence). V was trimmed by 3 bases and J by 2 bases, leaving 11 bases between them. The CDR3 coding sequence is TGTGCCTGGAGCAGGGACACAACCTACGAGCAGTACGTC. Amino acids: CAWSRDTTYEQYV.

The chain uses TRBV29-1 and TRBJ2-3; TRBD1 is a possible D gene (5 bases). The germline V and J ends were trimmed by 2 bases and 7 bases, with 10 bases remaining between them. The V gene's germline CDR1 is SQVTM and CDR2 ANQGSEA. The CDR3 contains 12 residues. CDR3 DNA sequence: TGCAGCGTTGAAAGGCAGGGTTATACGCAGTATTTT. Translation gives CSVERQGYTQYF.

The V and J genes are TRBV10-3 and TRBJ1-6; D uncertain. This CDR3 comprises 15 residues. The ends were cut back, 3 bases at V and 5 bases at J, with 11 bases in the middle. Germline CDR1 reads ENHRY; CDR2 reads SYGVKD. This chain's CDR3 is CAISDVKGNNSPLHF. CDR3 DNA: TGTGCCATCAGTGATGTCAAGGGAAATAATTCACCCCTCCACTTT.

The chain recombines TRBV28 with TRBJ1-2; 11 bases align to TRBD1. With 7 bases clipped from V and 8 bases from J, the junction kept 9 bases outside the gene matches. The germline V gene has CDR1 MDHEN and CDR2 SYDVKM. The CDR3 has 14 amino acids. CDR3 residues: CASTRTGGRRGYTF. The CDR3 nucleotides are TGTGCCAGCACTCGGACAGGGGGCCGAAGGGGCTACACCTTC.

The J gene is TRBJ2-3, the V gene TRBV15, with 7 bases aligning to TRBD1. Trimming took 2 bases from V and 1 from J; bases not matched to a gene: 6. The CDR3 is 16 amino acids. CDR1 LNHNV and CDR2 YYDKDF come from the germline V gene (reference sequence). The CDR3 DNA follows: TGTGCCACCAGCAGAAGACAGGGAACGGGCACAGATACGCAGTATTTT. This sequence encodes CATSRRQGTGTDTQYF.

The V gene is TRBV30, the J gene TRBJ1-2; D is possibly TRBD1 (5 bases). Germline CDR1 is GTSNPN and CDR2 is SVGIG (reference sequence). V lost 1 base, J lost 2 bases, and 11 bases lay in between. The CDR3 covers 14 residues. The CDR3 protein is CAWSATGLNYGYTF. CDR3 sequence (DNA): TGTGCCTGGAGTGCGACGGGGCTCAACTATGGCTACACCTTC.

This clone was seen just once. CDR3 amino acids: CASTETQYF. In DNA, the CDR3 is TGCGCCAGCACAGAGACCCAGTACTTC. The J gene is TRBJ2-5, the V gene TRBV23-1; no firm D call. TRBV23-1 is noted as an ORF with a role that remains uncertain. The CDR3 spans 9 residues. V shed 7 bases and J shed 4 bases, with 1 base lying between them.

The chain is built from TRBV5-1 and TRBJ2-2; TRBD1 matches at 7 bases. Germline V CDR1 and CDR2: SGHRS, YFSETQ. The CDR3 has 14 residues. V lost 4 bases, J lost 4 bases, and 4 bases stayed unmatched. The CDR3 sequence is CASSLTGVTGELFF. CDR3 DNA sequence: TGCGCCAGCAGCCTCACAGGGGTCACCGGGGAGCTGTTTTTT.

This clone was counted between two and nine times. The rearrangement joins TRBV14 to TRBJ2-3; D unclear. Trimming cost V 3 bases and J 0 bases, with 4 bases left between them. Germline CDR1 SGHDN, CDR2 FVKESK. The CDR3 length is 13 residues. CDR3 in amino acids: CASSQDSTDTQYF. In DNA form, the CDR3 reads TGTGCCAGCAGCCAGGACAGCACAGATACGCAGTATTTT.

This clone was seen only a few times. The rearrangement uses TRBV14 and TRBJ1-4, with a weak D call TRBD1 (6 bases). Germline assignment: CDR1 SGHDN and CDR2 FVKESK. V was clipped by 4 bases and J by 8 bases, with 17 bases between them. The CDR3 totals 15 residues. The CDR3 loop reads CASSRPTTGQEKLFF. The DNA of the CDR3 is TGTGCCAGCAGCCGGCCGACTACAGGGCAAGAAAAACTGTTTTTT.

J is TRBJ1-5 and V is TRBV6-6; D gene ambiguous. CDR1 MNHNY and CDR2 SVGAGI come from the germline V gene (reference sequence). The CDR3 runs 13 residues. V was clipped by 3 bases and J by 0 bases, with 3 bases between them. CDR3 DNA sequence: TGTGCCAGCAGTTATTATAGCAATCAGCCCCAGCATTTT. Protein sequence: CASSYYSNQPQHF.

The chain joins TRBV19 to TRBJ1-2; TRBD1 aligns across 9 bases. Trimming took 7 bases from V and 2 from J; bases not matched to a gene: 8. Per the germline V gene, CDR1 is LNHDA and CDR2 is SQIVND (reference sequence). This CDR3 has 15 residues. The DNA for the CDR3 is TGTGCCAGTATCCAAACCGGGACAGGGAACTATGGCTACACCTTC. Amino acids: CASIQTGTGNYGYTF.

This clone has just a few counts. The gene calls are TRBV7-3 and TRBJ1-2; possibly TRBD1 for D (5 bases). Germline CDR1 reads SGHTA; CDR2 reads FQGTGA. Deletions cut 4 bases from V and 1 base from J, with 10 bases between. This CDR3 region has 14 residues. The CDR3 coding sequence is TGTGCCAGCAGCTGGGACGGGGGTAACTATGGCTACACCTTC. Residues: CASSWDGGNYGYTF.

CDR3: CASRTTGGYTF. CDR3 DNA: TGCGCCAGCAGGACGACAGGAGGCTACACCTTC. The chain is built from TRBV10-2 and TRBJ1-2, with a possible D match to TRBD1 (6 bases). Germline loops: CDR1 WSHSY, CDR2 SAAADI. The CDR3 is 11 residues long. With 6 bases removed from V and 8 bases from J, the gap between germline ends came to 10 bases.

The CDR3 spells CASSPRDGFNSPLHF. In nucleotides, the CDR3 is TGTGCCAGCAGTCCCCGGGACGGATTTAATTCACCCCTCCACTTT. This chain connects TRBV6-2 or TRBV6-3 to TRBJ1-6, with D possibly being TRBD1 (5 bases). Trimming left V 5 bases short and J 6 bases short, with 14 bases between. CDR3 length equals 15 residues. Germline assignment: CDR1 MNHEY and CDR2 SVGEGT.

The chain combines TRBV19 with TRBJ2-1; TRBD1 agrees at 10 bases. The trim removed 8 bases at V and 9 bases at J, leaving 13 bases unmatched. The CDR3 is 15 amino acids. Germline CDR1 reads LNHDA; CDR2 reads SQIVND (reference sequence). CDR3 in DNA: TGTGCCAGTTCCCCAGTGGACAGGGGGGATACTGAGCAGTTCTTC. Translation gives CASSPVDRGDTEQFF.

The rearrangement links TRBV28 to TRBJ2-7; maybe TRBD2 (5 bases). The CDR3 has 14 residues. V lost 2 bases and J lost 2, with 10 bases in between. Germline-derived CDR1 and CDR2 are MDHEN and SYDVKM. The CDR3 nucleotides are TGTGCCAGCAGTTTACGCGGGCTCCCCTACGAGCAGTACGTC. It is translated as CASSLRGLPYEQYV.

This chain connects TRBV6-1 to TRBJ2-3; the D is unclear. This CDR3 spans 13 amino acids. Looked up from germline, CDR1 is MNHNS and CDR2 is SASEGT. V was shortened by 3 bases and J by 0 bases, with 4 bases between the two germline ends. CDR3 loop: CASSDRSTDTQYF. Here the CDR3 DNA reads TGTGCCAGCAGTGATCGGAGCACAGATACGCAGTATTTT.

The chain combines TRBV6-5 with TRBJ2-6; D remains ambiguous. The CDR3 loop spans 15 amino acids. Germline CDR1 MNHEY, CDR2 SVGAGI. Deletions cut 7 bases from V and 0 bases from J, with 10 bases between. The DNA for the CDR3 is TGTGCCAGCACCGAGCGTGGCTCTGGGGCCAACGTCCTGACTTTC. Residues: CASTERGSGANVLTF.

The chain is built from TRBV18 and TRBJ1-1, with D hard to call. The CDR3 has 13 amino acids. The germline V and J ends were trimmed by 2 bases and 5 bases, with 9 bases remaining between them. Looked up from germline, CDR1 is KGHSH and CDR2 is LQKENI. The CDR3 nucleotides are TGTGCCAGCTCACCAAATTTGGAGACTGAAGCTTTCTTT. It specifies CASSPNLETEAFF. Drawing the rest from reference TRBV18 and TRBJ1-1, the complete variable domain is NAGVMQNPRHLVRRRGQEARLRCSPMKGHSHVYWYRQLPEEGLKFMVYLQKENIIDESGMPKERFSAEFPKEGPSILRIQQVVRGDSAAYFCASSPNLETEAFFGQGTRLTVV.

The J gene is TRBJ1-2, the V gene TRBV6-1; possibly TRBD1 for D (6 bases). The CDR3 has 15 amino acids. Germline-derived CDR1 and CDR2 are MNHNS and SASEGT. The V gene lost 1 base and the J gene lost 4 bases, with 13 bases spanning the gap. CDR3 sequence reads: CASSEGLLRGYGYTF. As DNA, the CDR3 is TGTGCCAGCAGTGAAGGCCTCCTCAGGGGCTATGGCTACACCTTC.